This is a list of T cell receptor beta chains from one sample in a study of blood T cells in healthy people across ages. One entry per CDR3 protein, called by TCRdb with MiXCR from the 5' RACE reads. Of 950,000 to 1,200,000 distinct CDR3 sequences listed, 30% to 40% are singletons. Sequenced sample: blood. Receptors were obtained from a man aged 18 to 29 in good health. CDR3s include the opening cysteine and the closing phenylalanine or tryptophan. The D gene is left open where the match is weak. Clone size is given for some rows only: seen once, a few or many times, or a class if the clone is expanded.

d_gene: -
v_gene: TRBV7-2
j_gene: TRBJ2-5
abundance: -
CDR3aa: CASSYDQQETQYF
CDR3nt: TGTGCCAGCAGCTACGATCAGCAAGAGACCCAGTACTTC

d_gene: TRBD2
v_gene: TRBV6-5
j_gene: TRBJ2-3
abundance: few
CDR3aa: CASSYAGGSTDTQYF
CDR3nt: TGTGCCAGCAGTTACGCGGGGGGGAGCACAGATACGCAGTATTTT

d_gene: TRBD1
v_gene: TRBV6-2/TRBV6-3
j_gene: TRBJ2-7
abundance: few
CDR3aa: CASSYPGQGRKYEQYF
CDR3nt: TGTGCCAGCAGTTACCCCGGACAGGGGAGAAAATACGAGCAGTACTTC

d_gene: -
v_gene: TRBV10-3
j_gene: TRBJ2-7
abundance: few
CDR3aa: CAISDYRIKDEQYF
CDR3nt: TGTGCCATCAGTGACTATCGTATCAAGGATGAGCAGTACTTC

d_gene: TRBD1
v_gene: TRBV7-9
j_gene: TRBJ2-5
abundance: few
CDR3aa: CASSLGSRGPETQYF
CDR3nt: TGTGCCAGCAGCTTAGGAAGCAGGGGGCCGGAGACCCAGTACTTC

d_gene: -
v_gene: TRBV29-1
j_gene: TRBJ2-2
abundance: few
CDR3aa: CSVKRGGARDTGELFF
CDR3nt: TGCAGCGTCAAAAGGGGGGGCGCACGGGATACCGGGGAGCTGTTTTTT

d_gene: -
v_gene: TRBV6-1
j_gene: TRBJ2-3
abundance: -
CDR3aa: CASSEVRIGRDTQYF
CDR3nt: TGTGCCAGCAGTGAAGTTCGTATTGGGCGGGATACGCAGTATTTT

d_gene: -
v_gene: TRBV10-3
j_gene: TRBJ1-5
abundance: few
CDR3aa: CAISLDVSNQPQHF
CDR3nt: TGTGCCATCAGCTTGGACGTGAGCAATCAGCCCCAGCATTTT

d_gene: -
v_gene: TRBV2
j_gene: TRBJ2-2
abundance: -
CDR3aa: CASSGQVNTGELFF
CDR3nt: TGTGCCAGCAGTGGACAGGTTAACACCGGGGAGCTGTTTTTT

d_gene: TRBD1
v_gene: TRBV12-3/TRBV12-4
j_gene: TRBJ1-2
abundance: -
CDR3aa: CASSLRGQNYGYTF
CDR3nt: TGTGCCAGCAGTTTAAGGGGACAGAACTATGGCTACACCTTC